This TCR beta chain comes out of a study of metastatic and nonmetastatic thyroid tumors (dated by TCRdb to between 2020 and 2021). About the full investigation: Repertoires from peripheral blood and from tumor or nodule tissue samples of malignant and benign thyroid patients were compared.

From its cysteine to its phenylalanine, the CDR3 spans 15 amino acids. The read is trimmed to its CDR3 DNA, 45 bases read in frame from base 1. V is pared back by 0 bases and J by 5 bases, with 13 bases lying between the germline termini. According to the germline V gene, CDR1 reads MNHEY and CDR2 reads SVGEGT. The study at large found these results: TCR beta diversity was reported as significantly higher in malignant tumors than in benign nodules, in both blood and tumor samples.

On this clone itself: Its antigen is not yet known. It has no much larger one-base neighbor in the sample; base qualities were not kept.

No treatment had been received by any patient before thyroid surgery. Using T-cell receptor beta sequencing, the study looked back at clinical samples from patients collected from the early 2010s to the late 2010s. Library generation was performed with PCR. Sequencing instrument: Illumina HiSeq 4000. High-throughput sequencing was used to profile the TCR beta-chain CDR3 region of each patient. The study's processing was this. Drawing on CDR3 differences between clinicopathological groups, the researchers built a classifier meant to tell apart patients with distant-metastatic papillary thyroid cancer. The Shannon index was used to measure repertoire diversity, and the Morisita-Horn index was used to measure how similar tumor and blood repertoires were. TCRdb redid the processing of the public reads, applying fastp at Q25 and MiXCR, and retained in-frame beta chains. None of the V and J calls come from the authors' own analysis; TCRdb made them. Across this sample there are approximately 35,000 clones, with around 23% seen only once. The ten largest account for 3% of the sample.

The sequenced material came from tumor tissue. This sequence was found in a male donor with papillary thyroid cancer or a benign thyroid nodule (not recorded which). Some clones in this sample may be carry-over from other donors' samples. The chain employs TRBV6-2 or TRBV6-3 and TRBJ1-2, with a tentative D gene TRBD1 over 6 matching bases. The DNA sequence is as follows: TGTGCCAGCAGTTACTCGAGGGGGGCGCGTTATGGCTACACCTTC. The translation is CASSYSRGARYGYTF.